This T cell receptor beta chain was recorded in a study of monozygotic twins with inflammatory bowel disease. Two nested PCRs, roughly 17 and 9 cycles, amplified TCRalpha and TCRbeta cDNA. TCRdb re-called the 5' RACE reads, yielding one record per CDR3 amino acid sequence without DNA. This sample's clone table lists approximately 400,000 distinct CDR3 sequences. Whole-study results and caveats: No one strong IBD-associated signal or clonotype was supported.

This CDR3 region has 16 residues. Per donor there was one draw, yielding a blood sample of roughly 2.5 ml. Without any T cell sorting, total RNA was isolated from whole blood. Of note for this clonotype: Its antigen remains unidentified.

Sequences were obtained from blood. This sequence originates from a human donor with ulcerative colitis or Crohn's disease, or a healthy co-twin of an affected twin (not recorded which). The J gene is TRBJ2-3, the V gene TRBV12-3 or TRBV12-4; without DNA, the TCRdb call of TRBD1 cannot be checked. The CDR3 here is CASSSLRGARTDTQYF.